The 22 T cell receptor beta chains below come from one sample, sequenced in a study of cytomegalovirus exposure and HLA in healthy donors. The PCR had 60 Vbeta and 13 Jbeta primers. This table comes from immunoSEQ multiplex PCR, and its TCRdb copy is limited to in-frame clones, with some not included. The sample contains tens of thousands of clones, around four fifths of which appear only once. Sequenced sample: PBMCs. The receptors stem from a male donor in good health and CMV-seropositive.

The chain recombines TRBV7-9 with TRBJ2-1; TRBD2 matches 9 bases. The CDR3 covers 16 residues. Losses at the gene ends were 2 bases for V and 5 bases for J; bases not matched to a gene: 7. Germline-derived CDR1 and CDR2 are SEHNR and FQNEAQ (reference sequence). For the CDR3, the DNA is TGTGCCAGCAGCTTAACAAAGCGGGGGGTCCACAATGAGCAGTTCTTC. Translation: CASSLTKRGVHNEQFF.

This clone appeared once. V and J are TRBV27 and TRBJ2-1, with 7 bases that match TRBD2. The CDR3 contains 19 residues. The germline V gene has CDR1 MNHEY and CDR2 SMNVEV (reference sequence). Trimming at V came to 6 bases and at J to 0 bases, leaving 17 bases not matched to a gene. CDR3 DNA: TGTGCCAGCAGGCATCGTTTAGGGAAAGCGGGATCCTCCTACAATGAGCAGTTCTTC. This sequence encodes CASRHRLGKAGSSYNEQFF.

A word on this clone: Given the absence of the conserved phenylalanine or tryptophan at the CDR3 end, a read error is likely. V and J are TRBV5-1 and TRBJ2-7; TRBD1 agrees at 7 bases. J lost 4 bases, V lost 5 bases, and 12 bases had no gene match. The CDR3 covers 15 residues. From germline, CDR1 is SGHRS and CDR2 YFSETQ. Here the CDR3 reads CASSRSGTAVYEQYL. CDR3 nucleotide sequence: TGCGCCAGCAGTCGATCCGGGACAGCAGTTTACGAGCAGTACCTC.

This chain links TRBV27 with TRBJ1-2; TRBD1 matches 9 bases. Germline lookup yields CDR1 MNHEY and CDR2 SMNVEV (reference sequence). V dropped 7 bases and J dropped 1; count of bases not matched to a gene: 10. The CDR3 has 16 residues. The CDR3 sequence: CASKAQGALGNYGYTF. CDR3 nucleotides: TGTGCCAGCAAGGCACAGGGGGCGCTGGGTAACTATGGCTACACCTTC.

The genes are TRBV27 and TRBJ2-7; D gene uncertain. Germline-derived CDR1 and CDR2 are MNHEY and SMNVEV (reference sequence). This CDR3 region has 17 residues. The V end was cut by 5 bases, the J end by 0 bases, with 20 bases between. The CDR3 DNA reads TGTGCCAGCAGTCCCTCACCCGGCATTCGAGGCTCCTACGAGCAGTACTTC. It yields the protein CASSPSPGIRGSYEQYF.

This clone was seen only once. This rearrangement joins TRBV5-4 to TRBJ1-1, with D unresolved. Per the germline V gene, CDR1 is SGHNT and CDR2 is YYREEE (reference sequence). The length of the CDR3 is 14 residues. V gave up 4 bases and J gave up 3 bases, with 13 bases separating them. CDR3 protein: CASSTYGIHTEAFF. CDR3 in DNA: TGTGCCAGCAGCACGTACGGGATCCACACTGAAGCTTTCTTT.

The DNA of the CDR3 is TGTGCCACCAGCAGAGATTCATATATCGGGGTGCCCACTGAAGCTTTCTTT. It specifies CATSRDSYIGVPTEAFF. The chain combines TRBV15 with TRBJ1-1; no firm D call. With 0 bases removed from V and 4 bases from J, the gap between germline ends came to 18 bases. Germline CDR1 reads LNHNV; CDR2 reads YYDKDF (reference sequence). The CDR3 is 17 residues long.

This chain joins TRBV2 and TRBJ1-1; D is perhaps TRBD1 (5 bases). This CDR3 region has 13 residues. Deletions cut 6 bases from V and 2 bases from J, with 10 bases between. Germline CDR1 reads SNHLY; CDR2 reads FYNNEI. CDR3: CASSDGTNTEAFF. CDR3 bases: TGTGCCAGCAGCGATGGGACTAACACTGAAGCTTTCTTT.

The rearrangement uses TRBV6-1 and TRBJ2-1; D gene ambiguous. The CDR3 runs 14 residues. Between the trimmed V and J ends, which lost 1 base and 3 bases, there was a span of 7 bases. From germline, CDR1 is MNHNS and CDR2 SASEGT. The CDR3 coding sequence is TGTGCCAGCAGTGAAGATCTAGTCTACAATGAGCAGTTCTTC. Its protein product is CASSEDLVYNEQFF.

The chain carries TRBV11-1 and TRBJ1-6; D gene uncertain. Germline V gene sequence: CDR1 SGHAT, CDR2 FQDESV (reference sequence). This CDR3 is 15 amino acids long. V dropped 2 bases and J dropped 7 bases, with 12 bases sitting between them. The CDR3 region has the DNA TGTGCCAGCAGCTTACGATCTAGACTCAATTCACCCCTCCACTTT. Translated: CASSLRSRLNSPLHF.

The J gene is TRBJ2-3, the V gene TRBV15, with 8 bases matching TRBD2. The trim removed 0 bases at V and 6 bases at J, leaving 8 bases unmatched. Looked up from germline, CDR1 is LNHNV and CDR2 is YYDKDF (reference sequence). The CDR3 loop spans 16 amino acids. CDR3 DNA sequence: TGTGCCACCAGCAGAGATACGGGAGGGCCTGCGGATACGCAGTATTTT. Translation: CATSRDTGGPADTQYF. The full variable domain, its missing parts supplied by reference TRBV15 and TRBJ2-3, is DAMVIQNPRYQVTQFGKPVTLSCSQTLNHNVMYWYQQKSSQAPKLLFHYYDKDFNNEADTPDNFQSRRPNTSFCFLDIRSPGLGDTAMYLCATSRDTGGPADTQYFGPGTRLTVL.

The chain uses TRBV27 and TRBJ1-2, with 7 bases identical to TRBD1. In germline, CDR1 is MNHEY, CDR2 SMNVEV (reference sequence). CDR3 size: 14 residues. With V trimmed by 8 bases and J by 2 bases, 8 bases remained unmatched. The CDR3 DNA is TGTGCCAGCGGGGGACAGACTTCGAACTATGGCTACACCTTC. It translates to CASGGQTSNYGYTF.

The gene calls are TRBV28 and TRBJ1-4; TRBD1 is a possible D gene (5 bases). In germline, CDR1 is MDHEN, CDR2 SYDVKM. The CDR3 length is 16 residues. The ends were cut back, 6 bases at V and 3 bases at J, with 17 bases in the middle. The CDR3 protein is CASSFTPGEANEKLFF. DNA of the CDR3: TGTGCCAGCAGCTTCACCCCGGGGGAAGCTAATGAAAAACTGTTTTTT.

The chain joins TRBV10-3 to TRBJ2-3; D call uncertain. CDR3 length equals 13 residues. Trimming removed 4 bases from V and 5 bases from J, with 10 bases in between. Germline V gives CDR1 ENHRY, CDR2 SYGVKD. The CDR3 loop is CAISVLVGDTQYF. The CDR3 DNA sequence: TGTGCCATCAGTGTGCTAGTAGGAGATACGCAGTATTTT.

The J gene is TRBJ2-3, the V gene TRBV9, with TRBD2 as a possible D gene (5 bases). CDR1 and CDR2 (germline): SGDLS, YYNGEE. The CDR3 sequence is 16 residues long. The germline V and J ends were trimmed by 4 bases and 3 bases, with 18 bases remaining between them. The DNA for the CDR3 is TGTGCCAGCAGCTGGAGCGGTGGTACGGTAACAGATACGCAGTATTTT. As protein: CASSWSGGTVTDTQYF. The full variable domain, completed using reference TRBV9 and TRBJ2-3, is DSGVTQTPKHLITATGQRVTLRCSPRSGDLSVYWYQQSLDQGLQFLIQYYNGEERAKGNILERFSAQQFPDLHSELNLSSLELGDSALYFCASSWSGGTVTDTQYFGPGTRLTVL.

The chain recombines TRBV11-2 with TRBJ1-2; a weak D match, TRBD1 (6 bases). The CDR3 extends over 15 amino acids. Trimming pared 2 bases from V and 1 base from J, leaving 11 bases between. Germline V gene lookup returns CDR1 SGHAT and CDR2 FQNNGV. CDR3 protein: CASSLRSGVNYGYTF. As DNA, the CDR3 is TGTGCCAGCAGCTTAAGGTCAGGGGTTAACTATGGCTACACCTTC.

This clone was observed a few times. This chain links TRBV5-6 with TRBJ2-1, with 11 nucleotides matching TRBD2. J gave up 2 bases and V 4 bases, and 8 bases lay outside the gene matches. Germline lookup yields CDR1 SGHDT and CDR2 YYEEEE. The CDR3 extends over 17 amino acids. The CDR3 DNA sequence: TGTGCCAGCAGCCCGGAGGCTAGCGGGGGGCCCTACAATGAGCAGTTCTTC. This codes for CASSPEASGGPYNEQFF.

CDR3 DNA sequence: TGTGCCAGCAGCCCCAGACCCGGGGGGAACACTGAAGCTTTCTTT. Its protein is CASSPRPGGNTEAFF. J is TRBJ1-1 and V is TRBV28; maybe TRBD1 (5 bases). Between the trimmed V and J ends, which lost 6 bases and 1 base, there was a span of 15 bases. Germline CDR1 MDHEN, CDR2 SYDVKM. CDR3 length: 15 amino acids.

The chain couples TRBV29-1 to TRBJ2-7, with D possibly matching TRBD1 (5 bases). This CDR3 is 11 amino acids long. Germline CDR1 is SQVTM and CDR2 is ANQGSEA. V was shortened by 4 bases and J by 1 base, with 5 bases between the two germline ends. The CDR3 sequence is CSVGQSYEQYF. CDR3 sequence (DNA): TGCAGCGTTGGACAGTCCTACGAGCAGTACTTC.

This clone was seen just once. The V call is TRBV19, the J call TRBJ2-1, with 12 bases identical to TRBD2. Trimming took 5 bases from V and 7 from J; bases not matched to a gene: 6. This CDR3 spans 15 amino acids. Per the germline V gene, CDR1 is LNHDA and CDR2 is SQIVND (reference sequence). This CDR3 reads CASSELAGGFNEQFF. The CDR3 region has the DNA TGTGCCAGTAGTGAACTAGCGGGGGGCTTTAATGAGCAGTTCTTC. Complete variable domain (other parts from reference TRBV19 and TRBJ2-1): DGGITQSPKYLFRKEGQNVTLSCEQNLNHDAMYWYRQDPGQGLRLIYYSQIVNDFQKGDIAEGYSVSREKKESFPLTVTSAQKNPTAFYLCASSELAGGFNEQFFGPGTRLTVL.

The chain joins TRBV9 to TRBJ1-4, with D perhaps matching TRBD1 (5 bases). The CDR3 has 14 residues. The germline gives CDR1 SGDLS, CDR2 YYNGEE. Trimming removed 0 bases from V and 6 bases from J, with 9 bases in between. The CDR3 nucleotides are TGTGCCAGCAGCGTAGAAGGGGCCGATGAAAAACTGTTTTTT. Translation: CASSVEGADEKLFF.

The chain recombines TRBV10-1 with TRBJ2-1, with a tentative D call TRBD1 (6 bases). Looked up from germline, CDR1 is WNHNN and CDR2 is SYGVQD (reference sequence). Trimming pared 10 bases from V and 7 bases from J, leaving 11 bases between. This CDR3 has 11 amino acids. The CDR3: CATKRGNEQFF. Here the CDR3 DNA reads TGCGCCACCAAGAGGGGGAATGAGCAGTTCTTC.